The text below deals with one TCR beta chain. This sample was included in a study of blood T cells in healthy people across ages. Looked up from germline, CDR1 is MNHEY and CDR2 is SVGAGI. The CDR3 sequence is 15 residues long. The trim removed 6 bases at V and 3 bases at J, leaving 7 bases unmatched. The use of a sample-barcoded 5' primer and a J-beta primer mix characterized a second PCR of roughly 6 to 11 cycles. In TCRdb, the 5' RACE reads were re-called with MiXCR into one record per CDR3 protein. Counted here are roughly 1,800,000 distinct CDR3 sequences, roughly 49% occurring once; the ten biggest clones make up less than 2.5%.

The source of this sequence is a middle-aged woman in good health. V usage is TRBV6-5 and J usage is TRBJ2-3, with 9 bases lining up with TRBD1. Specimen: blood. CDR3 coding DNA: TGTGCCAGCAGGGGGGACAGGGTCGGAACAGATACGCAGTATTTT. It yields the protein CASRGDRVGTDTQYF.